One sample yielded the 15 T cell receptor beta chains listed below, sequenced in a study of vaccination effects on CD4 cells after COVID-19. Measured with immunoSEQ multiplex PCR; TCRdb has only the in-frame clones, and not every one. The table lists some 30,000 clones, approximately 64% of them singletons, with around 9% in the top ten. These receptors' targets are unknown. Viral peptide pools were used in the ViraFEST assay to expand antigen-specific CD4+ T cells, and sequencing came afterward. After less than twelve days in culture, the CD4+ T cells were isolated. Vaccine administered to participants consisted of two doses of either BNT162b2 or mRNA-1273. The sequenced sample was CD4+ T cells from PBMCs cultured with SARS-CoV-2 spike peptides, obtained after COVID-19 vaccination. These TCRs come from a human donor who received a COVID-19 vaccine.

V usage is TRBV7-9 and J usage is TRBJ2-4; 7 positions match TRBD1. CDR3 length: 14 residues. Germline values: CDR1 SEHNR, CDR2 FQNEAQ (reference sequence). Losses at the gene ends were 4 bases for V and 6 bases for J; bases not matched to a gene: 6. The CDR3 DNA is TGTGCCAGCAGCTCATCTGACAGGGCAAACATTCAGTACTTC. Translated, it gives CASSSSDRANIQYF.

This clone has ten or more counts. The chain employs TRBV6-5 and TRBJ2-5; D is perhaps TRBD2 (6 bases). The CDR3 sequence is 15 residues long. Trimming took 6 bases from V and 2 from J, leaving 16 bases between them. The germline V gene encodes CDR1 MNHEY and CDR2 SVGAGI. In DNA, the CDR3 is TGTGCCAGCAGCCTTAACGGGAGAGGTCAAGAGACCCAGTACTTC. It encodes CASSLNGRGQETQYF.

On this clone itself: The CDR3 carries no conserved terminal phenylalanine or tryptophan, so it likely arises from a read error. The DNA is left out, because the CDR3 cannot be placed on it with certainty; the CDR3 is given as TCRdb lists it. This chain links TRBV5-1 with TRBJ2-7; the table's D call TRBD2 went unverified against the DNA. The CDR3 is made up of 9 amino acids, end residues included. Per germline, CDR1 SGHRS and CDR2 YFSETQ. The CDR3: CASSSPGVR.

J is TRBJ2-7 and V is TRBV5-8, with D hard to call. Germline CDR1 reads SGHTS; CDR2 reads YDEGEE. The CDR3 loop spans 12 amino acids. Between the trimmed V and J ends, which lost 4 bases and 0 bases, there was a span of 5 bases. The CDR3 DNA reads TGTGCCAGCAGCGTCAGCTCCTACGAGCAGTACTTC. Translation: CASSVSSYEQYF.

The chain has TRBV30 and TRBJ1-1; no definite D call. CDR1 and CDR2 (germline): GTSNPN, SVGIG (reference sequence). V was trimmed by 0 bases and J by 1 base, leaving 9 bases between them. The CDR3 is 14 residues long. The DNA of the CDR3 is TGTGCCTGGAGTGTACCAGGCTCGAACACTGAAGCTTTCTTT. It specifies CAWSVPGSNTEAFF.

The V call is TRBV18, the J call TRBJ2-1, with D perhaps TRBD2 (5 bases). Germline V gene lookup returns CDR1 KGHSH and CDR2 LQKENI. The CDR3 is 15 amino acids. The V gene lost 0 bases and the J gene lost 6 bases, with 12 bases spanning the gap. The CDR3 reads CASSPPGLGVNEQFF. CDR3 DNA: TGTGCCAGCTCACCACCGGGCCTCGGGGTCAATGAGCAGTTCTTC. Variable domain in full (rest from reference TRBV18 and TRBJ2-1): NAGVMQNPRHLVRRRGQEARLRCSPMKGHSHVYWYRQLPEEGLKFMVYLQKENIIDESGMPKERFSAEFPKEGPSILRIQQVVRGDSAAYFCASSPPGLGVNEQFFGPGTRLTVL.

This sequence joins TRBV5-1 and TRBJ2-2; possible D gene TRBD1, 5 bases. Germline CDR1 reads SGHRS; CDR2 reads YFSETQ. V shed 3 bases and J shed 4 bases, with 7 bases lying between them. The CDR3 contains 13 residues. The CDR3 region is CASSSDSTGELFF. The CDR3 coding sequence is TGCGCCAGCAGCTCCGACAGCACCGGGGAGCTGTTTTTT. Filled out from reference TRBV5-1 and TRBJ2-2, the complete variable domain reads KAGVTQTPRYLIKTRGQQVTLSCSPISGHRSVSWYQQTPGQGLQFLFEYFSETQRNKGNFPGRFSGRQFSNSRSEMNVSTLELGDSALYLCASSSDSTGELFFGEGSRLTVL.

The chain couples TRBV12-3 or TRBV12-4 to TRBJ1-1, with D unresolved. The CDR3 is 13 residues long. V was shortened by 2 bases and J by 4 bases, with 8 bases between the two germline ends. For the CDR3, the DNA is TGTGCCAGCAGTTTACGAGGCGGCACTGAAGCTTTCTTT. Its protein product is CASSLRGGTEAFF.

Only a few counts were recorded for this clone. This sequence joins TRBV6-6 and TRBJ1-2; TRBD1 aligns across 7 bases. CDR3 length: 13 amino acids. The V segment lost 7 bases and the J segment 7 bases; nucleotides outside the gene matches: 9. Germline loops: CDR1 MNHNY, CDR2 SVGAGI (reference sequence). CDR3 loop: CASTNKGASGYTF. CDR3 in DNA: TGTGCCAGCACTAACAAGGGGGCGAGTGGCTACACCTTC.

V is TRBV13 and J is TRBJ2-7; 9 nucleotides match TRBD1. With V trimmed by 5 bases and J by 2 bases, 7 bases remained unmatched. CDR1 is PRHDT, CDR2 FYEKMQ, per germline (reference sequence). This CDR3 is built from 15 residues. CDR3 protein: CASSLPGQGPYEQYF. The CDR3 DNA reads as TGTGCCAGCAGCCTGCCGGGACAGGGACCCTACGAGCAGTACTTC.

This chain uses TRBV10-3 with TRBJ2-2; 12 bases map to TRBD1. The CDR3 is 16 amino acids. The V gene end was trimmed by 7 bases and the J gene end by 7 bases; junction bases not matched to a gene: 10. Germline V gene data show CDR1 as ENHRY and CDR2 as SYGVKD. CDR3: CAITGTGGKKDGELFF. The CDR3 DNA follows: TGTGCCATCACCGGGACAGGGGGCAAGAAGGACGGGGAGCTGTTTTTT.

V is TRBV11-3 and J is TRBJ1-2; D unresolved. This CDR3 region has 9 residues. Germline lookup yields CDR1 SGHNT and CDR2 YENEEA. V dropped 3 bases and J dropped 8 bases, with 1 base sitting between them. The CDR3 loop is CASSLGYTF. The CDR3 nucleotides read TGTGCCAGCAGCTTGGGCTACACCTTC.

Only a few counts were recorded for this clone. The V call is TRBV24-1, the J call TRBJ2-1, with 10 bases lining up with TRBD2. The V and J ends lost 5 bases and 5 bases, in that order; junction bases with no gene match: 5. This CDR3 region has 15 residues. From germline, CDR1 is KGHDR and CDR2 SFDVKD. CDR3 coding DNA: TGTGCCACCAGTGGAGCGGGAGGGGAAGACAATGAGCAGTTCTTC. Encoded protein: CATSGAGGEDNEQFF.

The J gene is TRBJ1-2, the V gene TRBV7-2; weak D call: TRBD1 (6 bases). Germline CDR1 is SGHTA and CDR2 is FQGNSA. Trimming removed 4 bases at V and 4 bases at J, with 16 bases between. CDR3 size: 15 residues. The CDR3 sequence: CASSWTGTRIYGYTF. The CDR3 DNA follows: TGTGCCAGCAGCTGGACCGGGACAAGGATCTATGGCTACACCTTC. The whole variable domain, remainder taken from reference TRBV7-2 and TRBJ1-2, is GAGVSQSPSNKVTEKGKDVELRCDPISGHTALYWYRQSLGQGLEFLIYFQGNSAPDKSGLPSDRFSAERTGGSVSTLTIQRTQQEDSAVYLCASSWTGTRIYGYTFGSGTRLTVV.

J is TRBJ2-1 and V is TRBV10-1; D could derive from TRBD1 or TRBD2 (6 bases each). Trimming took 9 bases from V and 7 from J, leaving 16 bases between them. Germline V lookup: CDR1 WNHNN, CDR2 SYGVQD (reference sequence). The CDR3 is 13 amino acids. The CDR3 is CASTGARENEQFF. The CDR3 bases are TGCGCCAGTACGGGGGCTAGGGAGAATGAGCAGTTCTTC.